Listed here are 22 T cell receptor beta chains from one sample, sequenced in a study of blood T cell repertoires in COVID-19 (dated by TCRdb to 2020 to 2022). Library preparation used the immunoSEQ multiplex PCR assay. This is the immuneACCESS table as TCRdb keeps it, with only in-frame sequences that have V and J called. A part of the clones is gone; compared with another copy, unresolved V genes explain less than half, and the rest is unexplained. The table for this sample lists about 38,000 clones; 90% of them were counted only once. Less than 30% of the sample lies in the top ten. The specimen was peripheral blood. These receptors came from a man between 60 and 75 years old with active or convalescent COVID-19.

CDR3 in amino acids: CASSSSGESTDTQYF. CDR3 in DNA: TGTGCCAGCAGCTCTAGCGGGGAAAGCACAGATACGCAGTATTTT. J is TRBJ2-3 and V is TRBV7-3; TRBD2 matches 9 bases. This CDR3 region has 15 residues. The germline CDR1 and CDR2 sequences are SGHTA and FQGTGA. The J segment lost 0 bases and the V segment lost 4 bases, leaving 2 bases of the junction unmatched.

CDR3 DNA: TGCAGCGTTGAGCGCGGGAGGTCAACAGATACGCAGTATTTT. This gives the protein CSVERGRSTDTQYF. This chain uses TRBV29-1 with TRBJ2-3; the match to TRBD2 covers 8 bases. CDR1 SQVTM and CDR2 ANQGSEA come from the germline V gene. Trimming removed 3 bases from V and 3 bases from J; junction bases left unmatched: 5. This CDR3 spans 14 amino acids.

The rearrangement links TRBV28 to TRBJ2-1; 8 bases map to TRBD1. CDR1 and CDR2 from the germline V gene are MDHEN and SYDVKM. The length of the CDR3 is 18 residues. J was trimmed by 9 bases and V by 2 bases; bases with no gene match: 18. The CDR3 region is CASSLIAETGVGFGEQFF. CDR3 nucleotide sequence: TGTGCCAGCAGTTTAATTGCCGAGACAGGGGTAGGTTTCGGTGAGCAGTTCTTC. Looking up the rest from reference TRBV28 and TRBJ2-1 gives the full variable domain: DVKVTQSSRYLVKRTGEKVFLECVQDMDHENMFWYRQDPGLGLRLIYFSYDVKMKEKGDIPEGYSVSREKKERFSLILESASTNQTSMYLCASSLIAETGVGFGEQFFGPGTRLTVL.

The V gene is TRBV5-4, the J gene TRBJ2-7; 9 bases fit TRBD1. In germline, CDR1 is SGHNT, CDR2 YYREEE (reference sequence). The CDR3 totals 16 residues. With 2 bases clipped from V and 1 base from J, the junction kept 7 bases outside the gene matches. CDR3 coding DNA: TGTGCCAGCAGCTTTCCCGACAGGGGGTCTTCCTACGAGCAGTACTTC. Protein product: CASSFPDRGSSYEQYF.

V and J are TRBV3-1 (or the pseudogene TRBV3-2) and TRBJ2-2; D is perhaps TRBD1 (5 bases). V was clipped by 0 bases and J by 2 bases, with 10 bases between them. The CDR3 is made up of 16 amino acids. The germline CDR1 and CDR2 sequences are LGHDT and YNNKEL (reference sequence). The CDR3 reads CASSQDRVQNTGELFF. CDR3 DNA sequence: TGTGCCAGCAGCCAAGACAGGGTCCAAAACACCGGGGAGCTGTTTTTT.

The rearrangement links TRBV4-1 to TRBJ2-2; a weak D match, TRBD2 (5 bases). The CDR3 has 16 residues. Trimming removed 0 bases at V and 1 base at J, with 9 bases between. CDR1 MGHRA and CDR2 YSYEKL come from the germline V gene. In DNA, the CDR3 is TGCGCCAGCAGCCAAGATCCCGGAGGGAACACCGGGGAGCTGTTTTTT. This translates into CASSQDPGGNTGELFF.

The chain employs TRBV7-9 and TRBJ1-3, with D tentatively TRBD1 (5 bases). Trimming took off 5 bases at V and 5 bases at J, with 13 bases between the two ends. The CDR3 extends over 14 amino acids. Looked up from germline, CDR1 is SEHNR and CDR2 is FQNEAQ (reference sequence). Written as DNA, the CDR3 is TGTGCCAGCAGCCCTAGCGGGACTAGAAACACCATATATTTT. Translated: CASSPSGTRNTIYF.

J is TRBJ1-3 and V is TRBV6-5; D is uncertain. The germline V and J ends were trimmed by 6 bases and 1 base, with 10 bases remaining between them. CDR1 and CDR2 from the germline V gene are MNHEY and SVGAGI. The CDR3 is 14 amino acids. The DNA of the CDR3 is TGTGCCAGCAGCAGAGAGCGATCTGGAAACACCATATATTTT. It specifies CASSRERSGNTIYF.

The chain has TRBV6-2 or TRBV6-3 and TRBJ2-3, with a weak D call TRBD2 (6 bases). In germline, CDR1 is MNHEY, CDR2 SVGEGT. The CDR3 runs 13 residues. V lost 4 bases, J lost 4 bases, and 9 bases lay in between. CDR3 nucleotide sequence: TGTGCCAGCAGTTCTCCGGGAGCAGATACGCAGTATTTT. Its translation is CASSSPGADTQYF.

The rearrangement uses TRBV6-5 and TRBJ1-1, with a weak D call TRBD1 (5 bases). This CDR3 has 13 amino acids. The V gene lost 7 bases and the J gene lost 4 bases, with 13 bases spanning the gap. CDR1 is MNHEY, CDR2 SVGAGI, per germline. The DNA of the CDR3 is TGTGCCAGCATTTCGACAGTCCCCACTGAAGCTTTCTTT. As protein: CASISTVPTEAFF.

J is TRBJ2-3 and V is TRBV29-1; 10 bases are shared with TRBD2. Germline lookup yields CDR1 SQVTM and CDR2 ANQGSEA. The CDR3 length is 18 residues. The ends lost 0 bases at V and 2 bases at J; junction bases unmatched: 11. The CDR3 DNA follows: TGCAGCGTTGAAGATGTGATAGCGGGAGGATTAGACACAGATACGCAGTATTTT. Translated: CSVEDVIAGGLDTDTQYF.

The rearrangement links TRBV27 to TRBJ2-5; TRBD1 aligns across 7 bases. Trimming removed 2 bases from V and 2 bases from J; junction bases left unmatched: 8. Per germline, CDR1 MNHEY and CDR2 SMNVEV (reference sequence). This CDR3 region has 16 residues. CDR3 region: CASSLEAGGVQETQYF. The CDR3 bases are TGTGCCAGCAGTTTAGAAGCAGGGGGAGTTCAAGAGACCCAGTACTTC.

The chain recombines TRBV28 with TRBJ2-2; TRBD2 aligns across 14 bases. This CDR3 region has 17 residues. The ends lost 3 bases at V and 4 bases at J; junction bases unmatched: 4. Germline CDR1 and CDR2: MDHEN and SYDVKM. The CDR3 coding sequence is TGTGCCAGCAGTTTGCCGGGACTAGCGGGAGTCACCGGGGAGCTGTTTTTT. Protein: CASSLPGLAGVTGELFF.

V is TRBV3-1 (or the pseudogene TRBV3-2) and J is TRBJ2-3; 9 bases are shared with TRBD2. CDR3 length: 20 residues. The germline V gene has CDR1 LGHDT and CDR2 YNNKEL (reference sequence). Losses at the gene ends were 4 bases for V and 0 bases for J; bases not matched to a gene: 17. The CDR3 loop is CASSPHLGLAGSSSTDTQYF. The CDR3 DNA sequence: TGTGCCAGCAGCCCCCATTTGGGGCTAGCGGGATCATCTAGCACAGATACGCAGTATTTT.

This clone was seen just once. The chain carries TRBV7-8 and TRBJ1-2, with D tentatively TRBD1 (6 bases). Trimming shortened V by 5 bases and J by 6 bases, and 13 bases separated the two germline ends. The CDR3 runs 13 residues. The germline V gene encodes CDR1 SGHVS and CDR2 FQNEAQ. CDR3 sequence reads: CASSPGGGHGYTF. The CDR3 DNA reads as TGTGCCAGCAGCCCCGGGGGGGGGCATGGCTACACCTTC.

This clone occurred once. The chain joins TRBV9 to TRBJ2-2, with a possible D match to TRBD1 (6 bases). This CDR3 comprises 14 residues. The germline gives CDR1 SGDLS, CDR2 YYNGEE. Trimming cost V 2 bases and J 4 bases, with 9 bases left between them. The CDR3 sequence: CASSVRGFTGELFF. The CDR3 nucleotides are TGTGCCAGCAGCGTGAGGGGGTTCACCGGGGAGCTGTTTTTT. The full variable domain, rest sourced from reference TRBV9 and TRBJ2-2, is DSGVTQTPKHLITATGQRVTLRCSPRSGDLSVYWYQQSLDQGLQFLIQYYNGEERAKGNILERFSAQQFPDLHSELNLSSLELGDSALYFCASSVRGFTGELFFGEGSRLTVL.

V and J are TRBV9 and TRBJ2-7; 10 bases map to TRBD2. In germline, CDR1 is SGDLS, CDR2 YYNGEE. V was clipped by 0 bases and J by 3 bases; unmatched bases: 0. This CDR3 is built from 14 residues. CDR3 amino acids: CASSVASGSYEQYF. CDR3 in DNA: TGTGCCAGCAGCGTAGCTAGCGGGAGCTACGAGCAGTACTTC.

The chain has TRBV6-5 and TRBJ2-7; 10 positions agree with TRBD1. Per germline, CDR1 MNHEY and CDR2 SVGAGI. Germline trimming cut 7 bases from V and 3 bases from J; bases unmatched to any gene: 9. There are 15 residues in the CDR3. CDR3 in DNA: TGTGCCAGCATGCGCCGGGACAGGGGTTACTACGAGCAGTACTTC. As protein: CASMRRDRGYYEQYF.

The chain is built from TRBV6-6 and TRBJ2-7, with a possible D match to TRBD1 (6 bases). Germline V gene data show CDR1 as MNHNY and CDR2 as SVGAGI (reference sequence). Trimming cost V 2 bases and J 4 bases, with 9 bases left between them. The CDR3 is 13 residues long. The CDR3 is CASSYGDRYEQYF. The DNA of the CDR3 is TGTGCCAGCAGTTACGGAGACAGGTACGAGCAGTACTTC.

The J gene is TRBJ2-1, the V gene TRBV3-1 (or the pseudogene TRBV3-2); tentative D call: TRBD2 (5 bases). V was pared by 4 bases and J by 0 bases, with 10 bases between. The CDR3 totals 15 residues. In germline, CDR1 is LGHDT, CDR2 YNNKEL (reference sequence). DNA for the CDR3: TGTGCCAGCAGCCCTCGTGGGAGCTCCTACAATGAGCAGTTCTTC. It is translated as CASSPRGSSYNEQFF.

V usage is TRBV7-2 and J usage is TRBJ2-7; no firm D call. V lost 1 base and J 3 bases, leaving 10 bases between the germline ends. This CDR3 is built from 14 residues. Germline V gene data show CDR1 as SGHTA and CDR2 as FQGNSA. CDR3 in amino acids: CASSLGQDLYEQYF. CDR3 nucleotide sequence: TGTGCCAGCAGCTTAGGGCAGGATCTCTACGAGCAGTACTTC. Full variable domain (rest looked up from reference TRBV7-2 and TRBJ2-7): GAGVSQSPSNKVTEKGKDVELRCDPISGHTALYWYRQSLGQGLEFLIYFQGNSAPDKSGLPSDRFSAERTGGSVSTLTIQRTQQEDSAVYLCASSLGQDLYEQYFGPGTRLTVT.

The chain combines TRBV4-3 with TRBJ2-1; tentative D call: TRBD1 (5 bases). The CDR3 contains 15 residues. V lost 1 base and J 2 bases, leaving 9 bases between the germline ends. Per germline, CDR1 LGHNA and CDR2 YSLEER. DNA of the CDR3: TGCGCCAGCAGCCAAGGGCAGGGCCCCTACAATGAGCAGTTCTTC. It encodes CASSQGQGPYNEQFF.